One sample yielded the 17 T cell receptor beta chains listed below, sequenced in a study of blood T cells in healthy people across ages. Together with a sample-barcoded 5' primer, a J-beta primer mix was included in a second PCR lasting about 6 to 12 cycles. TCRdb called the 5' RACE reads again in MiXCR, with one record for every CDR3 protein. Of approximately 780,000 distinct CDR3 sequences listed, around 24% are singletons. The same sample was also used in a study of T cells of mothers and their children.

The sequenced sample was blood. The receptor source for this set is a boy aged 5-17 years in good health.

This clonotype was detected many times. V gene TRBV24-1 combines with J gene TRBJ2-5; 9 nucleotides match TRBD1. CDR3 length: 15 amino acids. V trimming: 3 bases; J trimming: 4 bases; junction bases outside the gene matches: 5. From germline, CDR1 is KGHDR and CDR2 SFDVKD. The CDR3 DNA reads as TGTGCCACCAGTGATCCGGGACAGGGAGGAGAGACCCAGTACTTC. The encoded protein is CATSDPGQGGETQYF.

V is TRBV29-1 and J is TRBJ2-3; 9 bases are shared with TRBD2. J gave up 0 bases and V 1 base, and 5 bases lay outside the gene matches. Germline values: CDR1 SQVTM, CDR2 ANQGSEA. The CDR3 sequence is 16 residues long. For the CDR3, the DNA is TGCAGCGTTGAAGGAGCGGGGGGAACTAGCACAGATACGCAGTATTTT. Translating it yields CSVEGAGGTSTDTQYF.

The rearrangement links TRBV15 to TRBJ1-5, with 11 bases lining up with TRBD1. Losses at the gene ends were 1 base for V and 7 bases for J; bases not matched to a gene: 6. Germline lookup yields CDR1 LNHNV and CDR2 YYDKDF (reference sequence). This CDR3 is 16 amino acids long. The CDR3 DNA sequence: TGTGCCACCAGCAGAGTGACCGGGACAGGGGGACAGCCCCAGCATTTT. Amino acids: CATSRVTGTGGQPQHF. Filled out from reference TRBV15 and TRBJ1-5, the complete variable domain reads DAMVIQNPRYQVTQFGKPVTLSCSQTLNHNVMYWYQQKSSQAPKLLFHYYDKDFNNEADTPDNFQSRRPNTSFCFLDIRSPGLGDTAMYLCATSRVTGTGGQPQHFGDGTRLSIL.

V is TRBV14 and J is TRBJ1-4; D perhaps matches TRBD1 (5 bases). The CDR3 sequence is 15 residues long. CDR1 SGHDN and CDR2 FVKESK come from the germline V gene. V lost 4 bases, J lost 2 bases, and 11 bases lay in between. CDR3 sequence: CASSRKGYTNEKLFF. DNA of the CDR3: TGTGCCAGCAGCCGCAAGGGGTACACTAATGAAAAACTGTTTTTT.

The J gene is TRBJ2-7, the V gene TRBV12-3 or TRBV12-4; perhaps TRBD2 as D (5 bases). The CDR3 consists of 14 residues. Trimming left V 5 bases short and J 0 bases short, with 11 bases between. CDR3 sequence reads: CASSTDWSSYEQYF. CDR3 DNA sequence: TGTGCCAGCAGTACGGACTGGAGCTCCTACGAGCAGTACTTC.

The rearrangement uses TRBV5-1 and TRBJ2-5; 11 bases line up with TRBD1. The J call may be in error: the DNA end matches TRBJ2-1 better. The CDR3 is 14 residues long. Germline loops: CDR1 SGHRS, CDR2 YFSETQ. Here the CDR3 reads CASSRTGGTNEQFF. DNA for the CDR3: TGCGCCAGCAGCAGGACAGGGGGCACGAATGAGCAGTTCTTC.

This clonotype was counted between two and nine times. The rearrangement links TRBV2 to TRBJ2-2, with no clear D. The CDR3 extends over 15 amino acids. Trimming shortened V by 8 bases and J by 7 bases, and 20 bases separated the two germline ends. Germline V gives CDR1 SNHLY, CDR2 FYNNEI. The CDR3 sequence is CASAVAGPWDGELFF. The DNA of the CDR3 is TGTGCCAGCGCTGTTGCCGGGCCCTGGGACGGGGAGCTGTTTTTT.

The chain carries TRBV2 and TRBJ2-3; D tentatively reads TRBD1 or TRBD2 (5 bases each). V was shortened by 2 bases and J by 0 bases, with 9 bases between the two germline ends. Germline V gives CDR1 SNHLY, CDR2 FYNNEI. The CDR3 covers 15 residues. DNA of the CDR3: TGTGCCAGCAGTGAACGGGACGTGAGCACAGATACGCAGTATTTT. Residues: CASSERDVSTDTQYF. The full variable domain, in which reference TRBV2 and TRBJ2-3 provide the parts outside the CDR3, is EPEVTQTPSHQVTQMGQEVILRCVPISNHLYFYWYRQILGQKVEFLVSFYNNEISEKSEIFDDQFSVERPDGSNFTLKIRSTKLEDSAMYFCASSERDVSTDTQYFGPGTRLTVL.

The table lists this clonotype with a few counts. CDR3 protein: CASSARGGERNIQYF. As DNA, the CDR3 is TGTGCCAGCAGCGCACGGGGTGGGGAGAGAAACATTCAGTACTTC. The rearrangement links TRBV7-9 to TRBJ2-4; tentatively, D is TRBD2 (5 bases). Germline CDR1 is SEHNR and CDR2 is FQNEAQ (reference sequence). Trimming pared 5 bases from V and 6 bases from J, leaving 17 bases between. The CDR3 extends over 15 amino acids.

This clonotype was counted a few times. V gene TRBV5-1 combines with J gene TRBJ2-7, with TRBD1 matching 9 bases. Germline V gene lookup returns CDR1 SGHRS and CDR2 YFSETQ. The CDR3 has 14 residues. V shed 5 bases and J 1 base; nucleotides not matched to a gene: 4. This CDR3 is CASRGQGVSYEQYF. The CDR3 DNA reads as TGCGCCAGCAGGGGACAGGGAGTGTCCTACGAGCAGTACTTC.

This clonotype was found a few times. The rearrangement joins TRBV3-1 to TRBJ1-5; 9 bases match TRBD1. This CDR3 is 16 amino acids long. The germline CDR1 and CDR2 sequences are LGHDT and YNNKEL (reference sequence). Trimming cost V 1 base and J 0 bases; bases outside gene matches: 1. This chain's CDR3 is CASSQGTGDSNQPQHF. Written as DNA, the CDR3 is TGTGCCAGCAGCCAAGGGACAGGGGATAGCAATCAGCCCCAGCATTTT.

This chain joins TRBV7-9 and TRBJ2-1; TRBD1 aligns across 8 bases. The J call may be wrong; the DNA end is better matched by TRBJ2-7. CDR1 and CDR2 (germline): SEHNR, FQNEAQ (reference sequence). This CDR3 spans 15 amino acids. CDR3 sequence (DNA): TGTGCCAGCAGTTTCGACAGGGGAGATTACTACGAGCAGTACTTC. This encodes CASSFDRGDYYEQYF.

This clonotype was recorded many times. The chain uses TRBV12-3 or TRBV12-4 and TRBJ2-7; D is perhaps TRBD1 or TRBD2 (5 bases each). Trimming cost V 4 bases and J 7 bases, with 17 bases left between them. This CDR3 is 14 amino acids long. CDR3 sequence (DNA): TGTGCCAGCAGTTCCGGAATGCTAGAGGGGGAGCAGTACTTC. This codes for CASSSGMLEGEQYF.

Only a few counts were recorded for this clonotype. This chain uses TRBV21-1 with TRBJ2-5; TRBD2, the D gene given by the table, was not confirmed from the DNA. TRBV21-1 is deemed a pseudogene. The CDR3 runs 9 residues. The CDR3 DNA reads as TGTGCCAGCCTTGCGGGGGGTTCCTTC. Its protein product is CASLAGGSF.

The rearrangement uses TRBV4-3 and TRBJ1-2; 7 nucleotides agree with TRBD1. From germline, CDR1 is LGHNA and CDR2 YSLEER. The CDR3 totals 16 residues. J lost 4 bases, V lost 0 bases, and 8 bases had no gene match. In DNA form, the CDR3 reads TGCGCCAGCAGCCAAGACCAACAGGGGACTACCTATGGCTACACCTTC. The encoded protein is CASSQDQQGTTYGYTF.

The chain couples TRBV9 to TRBJ1-1, with D perhaps TRBD1 (6 bases). This CDR3 has 15 residues. CDR1 is SGDLS, CDR2 YYNGEE, per germline. Trimming shortened V by 0 bases and J by 0 bases, and 9 bases separated the two germline ends. In nucleotides, the CDR3 is TGTGCCAGCAGCGTAGTAGGGACAATGAACACTGAAGCTTTCTTT. It codes for CASSVVGTMNTEAFF.

The chain combines TRBV5-1 with TRBJ2-7; D not certain. This CDR3 comprises 18 residues. The germline V gene encodes CDR1 SGHRS and CDR2 YFSETQ. Trimming removed 1 base at V and 2 bases at J, with 22 bases between. As DNA, the CDR3 is TGCGCCAGCAGCTTGCTCCCTTATTCCGGACGCATTCCCTACGAGCAGTACTTC. Protein product: CASSLLPYSGRIPYEQYF.